This is a list of T cell receptor beta chains from one sample in a study of identical twins. TCRdb itself ran the 5' RACE reads through MiXCR, one entry per CDR3 protein. Of 550,000 to 700,000 distinct CDR3 sequences listed, around 20% are singletons. These same data were also listed under a study on T cells expressing NK-cell markers.

What was sequenced was PBMCs. These receptors were taken from a woman between 18 and 29 years old in good health. Each CDR3 is given with its conserved first and last residue. A D gene is named only where the DNA matches it firmly. Rows may omit the clone size; those that give it use once, few, many or a size class.

d_gene: .; j_gene: TRBJ1-5; v_gene: TRBV20-1; abundance: .; CDR3aa: CSAGVGNQPQHF; CDR3nt: TGCAGTGCTGGGGTGGGCAATCAGCCCCAGCATTTT
d_gene: .; j_gene: TRBJ2-7; v_gene: TRBV2; abundance: few; CDR3aa: CASGLWNYEQYF; CDR3nt: TGTGCCAGCGGACTTTGGAACTACGAGCAGTACTTC
d_gene: .; j_gene: TRBJ2-3; v_gene: TRBV27; abundance: few; CDR3aa: CASSLSGAQYF; CDR3nt: TGTGCCAGCAGTTTATCAGGGGCGCAGTATTTT
d_gene: .; j_gene: TRBJ1-3; v_gene: TRBV20-1; abundance: .; CDR3aa: CSAPSNSGNTIYF; CDR3nt: TGCAGTGCTCCTTCCAACTCTGGAAACACCATATATTTT
d_gene: .; j_gene: TRBJ2-3; v_gene: TRBV7-9; abundance: .; CDR3aa: CASTRQPIREDTQYF; CDR3nt: TGTGCCAGCACGCGACAGCCCATAAGAGAAGATACGCAGTATTTT
d_gene: .; j_gene: TRBJ1-3; v_gene: TRBV4-2; abundance: few; CDR3aa: CASSQDGNTIYF; CDR3nt: TGTGCCAGCAGCCAAGACGGAAACACCATATATTTT
d_gene: .; j_gene: TRBJ1-2; v_gene: TRBV6-1; abundance: .; CDR3aa: CATYRSRISGYTF; CDR3nt: TGTGCCACATATAGGAGTAGGATCTCTGGCTACACCTTC
d_gene: .; j_gene: TRBJ2-3; v_gene: TRBV6-1; abundance: .; CDR3aa: CARVSSTREYSTDTQYF; CDR3nt: TGTGCCAGGGTATCCTCCACGCGGGAATATAGCACAGATACGCAGTATTTT
d_gene: TRBD2; j_gene: TRBJ2-1; v_gene: TRBV20-1; abundance: .; CDR3aa: CCARGTSGIYAIEQFF; CDR3nt: TGCTGTGCCAGGGGGACTAGCGGAATCTACGCCATAGAGCAGTTCTTC
d_gene: .; j_gene: TRBJ2-7; v_gene: TRBV3-1; abundance: .; CDR3aa: CAVRTGFYEQYF; CDR3nt: TGTGCCGTCCGAACAGGGTTCTACGAGCAGTACTTC
d_gene: .; j_gene: TRBJ2-5; v_gene: TRBV6-1; abundance: few; CDR3aa: CASSTGVAGTQYF; CDR3nt: TGTGCCAGCAGTACCGGGGTAGCAGGGACCCAGTACTTC
d_gene: TRBD1; j_gene: TRBJ2-7; v_gene: TRBV12-3/TRBV12-4; abundance: .; CDR3aa: CASSIRGQNSYEQYF; CDR3nt: TGTGCCAGCAGTATCAGGGGGCAAAACTCCTACGAGCAGTACTTC
d_gene: .; j_gene: TRBJ2-5; v_gene: TRBV21-1; abundance: few; CDR3aa: CASSPRSERETQYF; CDR3nt: TGTGCCAGCAGCCCGCGCTCCGAACGAGAGACCCAGTACTTC
d_gene: .; j_gene: TRBJ1-6; v_gene: TRBV7-9; abundance: .; CDR3aa: CASSLEDNSPLHF; CDR3nt: TGTGCCAGCAGCTTAGAAGATAATTCACCCCTCCACTTT
d_gene: TRBD2; j_gene: TRBJ2-1; v_gene: TRBV6-5; abundance: .; CDR3aa: CASSYRTSGRGLFF; CDR3nt: TGTGCCAGCAGTTACCGAACTAGCGGCCGAGGCTTGTTCTTC
d_gene: .; j_gene: TRBJ2-4; v_gene: TRBV12-3/TRBV12-4; abundance: .; CDR3aa: CASSSGQTGIGNIQYF; CDR3nt: TGTGCCAGCAGTTCGGGGCAAACAGGGATCGGAAACATTCAGTACTTC
d_gene: .; j_gene: TRBJ2-1; v_gene: TRBV5-1; abundance: .; CDR3aa: CASCREGGYEQFF; CDR3nt: TGCGCCAGCTGCCGAGAGGGGGGGTATGAGCAGTTCTTC
d_gene: .; j_gene: TRBJ2-1; v_gene: TRBV24-1; abundance: few; CDR3aa: CATSDPGRDNEQFF; CDR3nt: TGTGCCACCAGTGACCCGGGGCGGGACAATGAGCAGTTCTTC
d_gene: TRBD2; j_gene: TRBJ2-1; v_gene: TRBV20-1; abundance: .; CDR3aa: CSATLPSGGDNEQFF; CDR3nt: TGCAGTGCAACCCTCCCCAGCGGGGGGGACAATGAGCAGTTCTTC
d_gene: .; j_gene: TRBJ1-1; v_gene: TRBV20-1; abundance: .; CDR3aa: CSARGDIKGEAFF; CDR3nt: TGCAGTGCTAGAGGGGACATTAAGGGTGAAGCTTTCTTT
d_gene: TRBD1; j_gene: TRBJ2-1; v_gene: TRBV6-2/TRBV6-3; abundance: .; CDR3aa: CASSYSNRGQFF; CDR3nt: TGTGCCAGCAGTTACTCGAACAGGGGGCAGTTCTTC
d_gene: .; j_gene: TRBJ2-7; v_gene: TRBV6-5; abundance: .; CDR3aa: CASSKSTYEQYF; CDR3nt: TGTGCCAGCAGTAAAAGTACCTACGAGCAGTACTTC
d_gene: .; j_gene: TRBJ2-3; v_gene: TRBV15; abundance: .; CDR3aa: CATSRQVAGTDTQYF; CDR3nt: TGTGCCACCAGCCGGCAGGTTGCAGGAACAGATACGCAGTATTTT
d_gene: TRBD1; j_gene: TRBJ1-5; v_gene: TRBV12-3/TRBV12-4; abundance: few; CDR3aa: CASSLMTGGNQPQHF; CDR3nt: TGTGCCAGCAGTTTAATGACAGGGGGCAATCAGCCCCAGCATTTT
d_gene: .; j_gene: TRBJ1-1; v_gene: TRBV5-1; abundance: many; CDR3aa: CASSLEQMNTEAFF; CDR3nt: TGCGCCAGCAGCTTGGAACAGATGAACACTGAAGCTTTCTTT
d_gene: TRBD2; j_gene: TRBJ2-3; v_gene: TRBV6-1; abundance: .; CDR3aa: CASSRLAGRRTDTQYF; CDR3nt: TGTGCCAGCAGCAGACTAGCGGGCCGTCGGACAGATACGCAGTATTTT
d_gene: TRBD2; j_gene: TRBJ2-1; v_gene: TRBV6-2/TRBV6-3; abundance: once; CDR3aa: CASSYRSGVVYNEQFF; CDR3nt: TGTGCCAGCAGTTACAGGAGCGGGGTGGTCTACAATGAGCAGTTCTTC
d_gene: .; j_gene: TRBJ2-7; v_gene: TRBV3-1; abundance: few; CDR3aa: CASSQDGLPFEQYF; CDR3nt: TGTGCCAGCAGCCAAGATGGGCTTCCCTTCGAGCAGTACTTC
d_gene: .; j_gene: TRBJ2-3; v_gene: TRBV7-3; abundance: .; CDR3aa: CASSSDAVISTDTQYF; CDR3nt: TGTGCCAGCAGCTCGGACGCGGTGATTAGCACAGATACGCAGTATTTT
d_gene: .; j_gene: TRBJ2-1; v_gene: TRBV5-1; abundance: .; CDR3aa: CASSLEYEQFF; CDR3nt: TGCGCCAGCAGCTTGGAGTATGAGCAGTTCTTC
d_gene: .; j_gene: TRBJ2-3; v_gene: TRBV20-1; abundance: few; CDR3aa: CSALGGATDTQYF; CDR3nt: TGCAGTGCTCTGGGGGGGGCCACAGATACGCAGTATTTT
d_gene: TRBD2; j_gene: TRBJ2-5; v_gene: TRBV5-1; abundance: few; CDR3aa: CASSRTSGGNQETQYF; CDR3nt: TGCGCCAGCAGCCGGACTAGCGGGGGCAACCAAGAGACCCAGTACTTC
d_gene: .; j_gene: TRBJ1-3; v_gene: TRBV2; abundance: .; CDR3aa: CASSETRHQGKNSGNTIYF; CDR3nt: TGTGCCAGCAGTGAAACTAGACATCAGGGAAAAAACTCTGGAAACACCATATATTTT
d_gene: .; j_gene: TRBJ1-5; v_gene: TRBV4-1; abundance: many; CDR3aa: CASSQSPLNSNQPQHF; CDR3nt: TGCGCCAGCAGCCAAAGTCCTTTAAATAGCAATCAGCCCCAGCATTTT